The source of this TCR beta chain is a study of cytomegalovirus exposure and HLA in healthy donors. Regarding this clone: The antigen is undetermined.

V lost 2 bases and J lost 3; bases outside the gene matches: 11. The germline V gene encodes CDR1 SGHTA and CDR2 FQGTGA. This CDR3 has 17 residues. Findings of the study overall: Likely technical artifact: a cluster of highly shared sequence variants. Prior analysis indicated that the majority of TCR beta V segments exhibited productivity approximately 90% or approximately 30% of the time.

Primers: 60 Vbeta forward and 13 Jbeta reverse. Assay: immunoSEQ multiplex PCR; the TCRdb copy retains only in-frame clones and omits some. The repertoire holds 150,000 or so clones, with about 80% as singletons. The TCR was taken from a man aged 30 to 39 in good health and CMV-seropositive. The sample was PBMCs. This sequence joins TRBV7-3 and TRBJ2-3, with 7 positions matching TRBD2. CDR3 bases: TGTGCCAGCAGCTTAGCGGGACTGTTGGGAGGGACAGATACGCAGTATTTT. This translates into CASSLAGLLGGTDTQYF.